Below are 16 T cell receptor beta chains sequenced from a single sample in a study of human T cells and chemical hapten exposure. TCRdb re-called the RACE reads through MiXCR, storing one row per CDR3 protein. The sample carries about 77,000 distinct CDR3 sequences, approximately 8.6% recorded once. The time point here: healthy volunteer bleed at 6 weeks. Unfractionated whole blood served as the source for total RNA extraction. The sample was whole blood. The source of these receptors is a female donor in good health. Some clones in this sample may be carry-over from other donors' samples.

This clonotype occurred a few times. CDR3 region: CASRPMVHSNQPQHF. CDR3 bases: TGTGCCAGCAGGCCGATGGTCCATAGCAATCAGCCCCAGCATTTT. This chain links TRBV6-1 with TRBJ1-5; D uncertain. From germline, CDR1 is MNHNS and CDR2 SASEGT. The CDR3 loop spans 15 amino acids. V gave up 6 bases and J gave up 0 bases, with 12 bases separating them.

This clonotype was counted many times. The rearrangement uses TRBV20-1 and TRBJ1-6; D is possibly TRBD1 (6 bases). CDR1 DFQATT and CDR2 SNEGSKA come from the germline V gene (reference sequence). There are 13 residues in the CDR3. This CDR3 reads CRGGGGSNSPLHF. In DNA, the CDR3 is TGCAGAGGAGGGGGGGGCTCTAATTCACCCCTCCACTTT.

Comment on this clonotype: A read error may be the cause here, since a much bigger clone is one base away. V and J are TRBV6-6 and TRBJ2-2; 7 bases align to TRBD2. The CDR3 has 16 residues. In germline, CDR1 is MNHNY, CDR2 SVGAGI (reference sequence). As DNA, the CDR3 is TGTGCCAGCAGTTATACTAGCGTTGCGAACACCGAGGAGCTGTTTTTT. It yields the protein CASSYTSVANTEELFF.

This clonotype was seen ten or more times. The CDR3 nucleotides are TGTGCCAGCAGTCGTGGACAGCGTAATAGCAATCAGCCCCAGCATTTT. It specifies CASSRGQRNSNQPQHF. The V call is TRBV6-5, the J call TRBJ1-5, with a weak D call TRBD1 (6 bases). The germline V and J ends were trimmed by 5 bases and 0 bases, with 14 bases remaining between them. The CDR3 extends over 16 amino acids. From germline, CDR1 is MNHEY and CDR2 SVGAGI.

This clonotype is a singleton in its sample. V usage is TRBV25-1 and J usage is TRBJ1-4; D unclear. The CDR3 contains 14 residues. Looked up from germline, CDR1 is MGHDK and CDR2 is SYGVNS. V was shortened by 5 bases and J by 14 bases, with 21 bases between the two germline ends. The CDR3 loop reads CASSNAPTEKSLFF. CDR3 coding DNA: TGTGCCAGCAGTAATGCGCCCACAGAAAAAAGTCTGTTTTTT.

The chain has TRBV2 and TRBJ1-5; TRBD1 aligns across 7 bases. Trimming took 2 bases from V and 3 from J; bases not matched to a gene: 4. Germline CDR1 is SNHLY and CDR2 is FYNNEI. The CDR3 length is 15 residues. The CDR3 DNA follows: TGTGCCAGCAGTGAAAGAGGACAGGTCAATCAGCCCCAGCATTTT. Translated: CASSERGQVNQPQHF. The full variable domain, its missing parts supplied by reference TRBV2 and TRBJ1-5, is EPEVTQTPSHQVTQMGQEVILRCVPISNHLYFYWYRQILGQKVEFLVSFYNNEISEKSEIFDDQFSVERPDGSNFTLKIRSTKLEDSAMYFCASSERGQVNQPQHFGDGTRLSIL.

This clonotype was detected many times. This chain connects TRBV7-8 to TRBJ1-5; 9 nucleotides line up with TRBD1. J gave up 6 bases and V 4 bases, and 4 bases lay outside the gene matches. This CDR3 region has 14 residues. From germline, CDR1 is SGHVS and CDR2 FQNEAQ. CDR3 region: CASSYRGPGQPQHF. DNA for the CDR3: TGTGCCAGCAGCTACAGGGGGCCGGGTCAGCCCCAGCATTTT.

This chain connects TRBV3-1 to TRBJ2-1, with D maybe TRBD2 (7 bases). Germline V gene lookup returns CDR1 LGHDT and CDR2 YNNKEL (reference sequence). Between the trimmed V and J ends, which lost 4 bases and 7 bases, there was a span of 20 bases. The CDR3 loop spans 16 amino acids. CDR3 nucleotides: TGTGCCAGCAGCCCCATCATAGGGGGGGGATGGAATGAGCAGTTCTTC. Translation gives CASSPIIGGGWNEQFF.

In regard to this clonotype: A much larger clone lies a single base off, so this may be a read error. The rearrangement uses TRBV20-1 and TRBJ2-7, with TRBD1 identical over 9 bases. This CDR3 has 14 residues. Trimming took 5 bases from V and 5 from J; bases not matched to a gene: 10. Germline CDR1 is DFQATT and CDR2 is SNEGSKA (reference sequence). Here the CDR3 reads CSAAWTGVQDEQYF. In DNA, the CDR3 is TGCAGTGCTGCCTGGACAGGGGTCCAGGACGAGCAGTACTTC.

As for this clonotype: A read error may explain this, as a much larger clone is one base away. The V call is TRBV20-1, the J call TRBJ2-7; TRBD1 matches at 9 bases. Losses at the gene ends were 5 bases for V and 8 bases for J; bases not matched to a gene: 13. CDR1 is DFQATT and CDR2 is SNEGSKA in the germline V gene (reference sequence). CDR3 length: 14 residues. CDR3 protein: CSAAWTGVQYKQYF. In DNA form, the CDR3 reads TGCAGTGCTGCCTGGACAGGGGTCCAGTACAAGCAGTACTTC.

This clonotype showed up just a few times. The CDR3 nucleotides are TGCGCCAGCAGCCAGCAGGGTAGCGAGCAGTTCTTC. It specifies CASSQQGSEQFF. The rearrangement links TRBV4-1 to TRBJ2-1; weak D call: TRBD1 (5 bases). Per the germline V gene, CDR1 is MGHRA and CDR2 is YSYEKL. This CDR3 has 12 amino acids. V was shortened by 3 bases and J by 10 bases, with 10 bases between the two germline ends.

This clonotype appeared many times. The chain employs TRBV20-1 and TRBJ2-7; D uncertain. There are 13 residues in the CDR3. V was shortened by 3 bases and J by 4 bases, with 13 bases between the two germline ends. Germline V lookup: CDR1 DFQATT, CDR2 SNEGSKA (reference sequence). Written as DNA, the CDR3 is TGCAGTGCTAGGTCAGAAGCGAAGTACGAGCAGTACTTC. It is translated as CSARSEAKYEQYF.

A few counts support this clonotype. The chain joins TRBV12-3 or TRBV12-4 to TRBJ1-1; D gene ambiguous. Trimming shortened V by 4 bases and J by 3 bases, and 9 bases separated the two germline ends. CDR3 length: 13 residues. Here the CDR3 DNA reads TGTGCCAGCAGTTCCCAGGTGGACACTGAAGCTTTCTTT. Translating gives CASSSQVDTEAFF.

The CDR3 DNA reads as TGTGCCAGCAGTGGACAGGGGGCAATTTCGCGACAGCCCCAGCATTTT. This sequence encodes CASSGQGAISRQPQHF. V and J are TRBV6-1 and TRBJ1-5, with TRBD1 matching 10 bases. Per germline, CDR1 MNHNS and CDR2 SASEGT. The trim removed 4 bases at V and 7 bases at J, leaving 10 bases unmatched. This CDR3 region has 16 residues.

The chain couples TRBV6-6 to TRBJ2-3; D gene unclear. CDR3 length: 12 residues. V was shortened by 7 bases and J by 6 bases, with 11 bases between the two germline ends. Germline loops: CDR1 MNHNY, CDR2 SVGAGI (reference sequence). The CDR3 DNA is TGTGCCAGCACCACTGGGCTCGATACGCAGTATTTT. It specifies CASTTGLDTQYF.

Only a few counts were recorded for this clonotype. The chain employs TRBV6-1 and TRBJ1-5, with 9 bases lining up with TRBD1. Germline CDR1 MNHNS, CDR2 SASEGT. Trimming removed 0 bases from V and 6 bases from J; junction bases left unmatched: 6. CDR3 size: 16 residues. The CDR3 DNA reads TGTGCCAGCAGTGAAGCCGGGGGACAGGGCTTTCAGCCCCAGCATTTT. Translating gives CASSEAGGQGFQPQHF.